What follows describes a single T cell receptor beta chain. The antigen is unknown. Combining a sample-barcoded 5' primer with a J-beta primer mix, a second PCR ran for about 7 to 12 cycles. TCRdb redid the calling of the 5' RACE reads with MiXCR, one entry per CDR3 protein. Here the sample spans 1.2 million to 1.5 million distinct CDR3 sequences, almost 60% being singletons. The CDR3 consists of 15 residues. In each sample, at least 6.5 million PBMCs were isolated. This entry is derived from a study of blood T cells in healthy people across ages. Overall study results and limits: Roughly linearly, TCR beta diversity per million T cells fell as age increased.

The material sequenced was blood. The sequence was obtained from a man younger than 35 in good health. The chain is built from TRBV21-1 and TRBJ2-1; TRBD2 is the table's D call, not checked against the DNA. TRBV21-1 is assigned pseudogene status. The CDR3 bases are TGTGCCAGCAGCGCTCTAGCGGGGCGCGCGTGCGGGCAGTTCTTC. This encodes CASSALAGRACGQFF.